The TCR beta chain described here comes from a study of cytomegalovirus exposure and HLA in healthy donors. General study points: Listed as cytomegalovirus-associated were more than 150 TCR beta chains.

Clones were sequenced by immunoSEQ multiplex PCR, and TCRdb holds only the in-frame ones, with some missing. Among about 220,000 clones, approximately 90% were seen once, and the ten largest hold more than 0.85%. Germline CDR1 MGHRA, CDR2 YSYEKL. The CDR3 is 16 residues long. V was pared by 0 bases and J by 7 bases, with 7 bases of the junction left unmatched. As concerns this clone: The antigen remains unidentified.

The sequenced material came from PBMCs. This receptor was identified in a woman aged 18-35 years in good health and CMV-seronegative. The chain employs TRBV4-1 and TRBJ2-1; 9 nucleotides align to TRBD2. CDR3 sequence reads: CASSQEGLAGYNEQFF. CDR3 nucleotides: TGCGCCAGCAGCCAAGAAGGCCTAGCGGGATATAATGAGCAGTTCTTC.